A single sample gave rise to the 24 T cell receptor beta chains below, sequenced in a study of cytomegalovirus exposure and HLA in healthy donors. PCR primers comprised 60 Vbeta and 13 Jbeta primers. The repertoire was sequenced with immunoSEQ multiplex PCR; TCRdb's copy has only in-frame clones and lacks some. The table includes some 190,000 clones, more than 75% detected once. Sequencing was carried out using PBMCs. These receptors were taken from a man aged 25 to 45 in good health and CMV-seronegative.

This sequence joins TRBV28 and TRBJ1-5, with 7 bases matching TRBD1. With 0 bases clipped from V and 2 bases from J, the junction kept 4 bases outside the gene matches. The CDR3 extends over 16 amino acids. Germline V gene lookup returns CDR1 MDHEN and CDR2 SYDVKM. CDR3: CASSLWAGTGNQPQHF. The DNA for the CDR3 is TGTGCCAGCAGTTTATGGGCAGGGACAGGCAATCAGCCCCAGCATTTT. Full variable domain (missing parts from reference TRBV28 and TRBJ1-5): DVKVTQSSRYLVKRTGEKVFLECVQDMDHENMFWYRQDPGLGLRLIYFSYDVKMKEKGDIPEGYSVSREKKERFSLILESASTNQTSMYLCASSLWAGTGNQPQHFGDGTRLSIL.

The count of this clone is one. The CDR3 here is CASSRPGVSGIYEQYF. The CDR3 bases are TGTGCCAGCTCACGACCGGGGGTTAGCGGGATCTACGAGCAGTACTTC. The chain recombines TRBV18 with TRBJ2-7, with 8 bases lining up with TRBD2. The germline CDR1 and CDR2 sequences are KGHSH and LQKENI. The V segment lost 4 bases and the J segment 3 bases; nucleotides outside the gene matches: 11. The CDR3 extends over 16 amino acids.

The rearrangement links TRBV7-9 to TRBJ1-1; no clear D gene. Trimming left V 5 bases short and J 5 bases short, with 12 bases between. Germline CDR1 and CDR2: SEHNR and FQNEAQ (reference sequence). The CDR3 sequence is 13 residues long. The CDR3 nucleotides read TGTGCCAGCAGCGCCTCAGACGGGACTGAAGCTTTCTTT. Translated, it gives CASSASDGTEAFF.

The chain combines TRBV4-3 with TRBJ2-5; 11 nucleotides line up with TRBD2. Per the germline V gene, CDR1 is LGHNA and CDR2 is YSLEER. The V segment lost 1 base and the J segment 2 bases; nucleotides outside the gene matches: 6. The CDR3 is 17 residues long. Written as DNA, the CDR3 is TGCGCCAGCAGCCAAGTAGTGGTAGCGGGGGGGCAAGAGACCCAGTACTTC. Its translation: CASSQVVVAGGQETQYF.

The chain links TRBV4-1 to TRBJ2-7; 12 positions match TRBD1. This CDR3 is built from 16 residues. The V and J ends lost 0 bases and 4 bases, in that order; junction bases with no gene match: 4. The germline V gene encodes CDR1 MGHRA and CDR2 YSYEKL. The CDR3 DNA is TGCGCCAGCAGCCAAGAAGGGACAGGGGGCCCGTACGAGCAGTACTTC. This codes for CASSQEGTGGPYEQYF.

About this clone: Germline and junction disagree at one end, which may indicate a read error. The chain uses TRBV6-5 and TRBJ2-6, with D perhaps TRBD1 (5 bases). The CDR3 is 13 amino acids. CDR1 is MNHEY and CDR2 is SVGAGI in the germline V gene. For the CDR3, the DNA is TGTGCCAACAAGAGGTCTGGGGCCAACGGCCTGACTTTC. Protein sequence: CANKRSGANGLTF.

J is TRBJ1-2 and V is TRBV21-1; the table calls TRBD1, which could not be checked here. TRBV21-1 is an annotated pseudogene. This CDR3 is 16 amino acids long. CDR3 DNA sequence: TGTGCCAGCAGCATCGTAAATGGGGACAGGGCTTATGGCTACACCTTC. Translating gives CASSIVNGDRAYGYTF.

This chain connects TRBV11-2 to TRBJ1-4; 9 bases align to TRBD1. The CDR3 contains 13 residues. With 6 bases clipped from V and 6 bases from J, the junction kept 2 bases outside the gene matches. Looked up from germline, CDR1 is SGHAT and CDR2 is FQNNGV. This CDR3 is CASRGQGDEKLFF. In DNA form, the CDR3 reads TGTGCCAGCAGGGGACAGGGTGATGAAAAACTGTTTTTT.

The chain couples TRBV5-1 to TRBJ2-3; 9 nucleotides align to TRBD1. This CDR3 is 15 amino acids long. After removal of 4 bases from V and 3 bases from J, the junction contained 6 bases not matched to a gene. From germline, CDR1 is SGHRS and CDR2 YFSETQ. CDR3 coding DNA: TGCGCCAGCAGCCCCGGACAGGGGAGTACAGATACGCAGTATTTT. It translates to CASSPGQGSTDTQYF. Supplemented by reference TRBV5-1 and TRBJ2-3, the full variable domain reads KAGVTQTPRYLIKTRGQQVTLSCSPISGHRSVSWYQQTPGQGLQFLFEYFSETQRNKGNFPGRFSGRQFSNSRSEMNVSTLELGDSALYLCASSPGQGSTDTQYFGPGTRLTVL.

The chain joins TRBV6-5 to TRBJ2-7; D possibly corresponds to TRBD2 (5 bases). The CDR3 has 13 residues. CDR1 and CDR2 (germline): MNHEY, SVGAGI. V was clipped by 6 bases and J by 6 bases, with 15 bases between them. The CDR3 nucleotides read TGTGCCAGCAGCCGAAAGGGAGTCCTCGAGCAGTACTTC. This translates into CASSRKGVLEQYF.

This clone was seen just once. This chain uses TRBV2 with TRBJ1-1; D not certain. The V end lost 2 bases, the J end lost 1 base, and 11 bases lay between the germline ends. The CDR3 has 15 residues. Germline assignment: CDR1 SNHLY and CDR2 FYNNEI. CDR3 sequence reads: CASSERLMSNTEAFF. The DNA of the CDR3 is TGTGCCAGCAGTGAAAGACTCATGTCGAACACTGAAGCTTTCTTT.

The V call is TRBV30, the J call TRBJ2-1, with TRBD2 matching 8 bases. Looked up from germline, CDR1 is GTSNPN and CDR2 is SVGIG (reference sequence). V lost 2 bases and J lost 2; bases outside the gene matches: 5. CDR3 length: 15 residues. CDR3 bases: TGTGCCTGGAGTCCGACTAGCGTAACCTACAATGAGCAGTTCTTC. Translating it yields CAWSPTSVTYNEQFF. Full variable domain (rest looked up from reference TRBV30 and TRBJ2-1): SQTIHQWPATLVQPVGSPLSLECTVEGTSNPNLYWYRQAAGRGLQLLFYSVGIGQISSEVPQNLSASRPQDRQFILSSKKLLLSDSGFYLCAWSPTSVTYNEQFFGPGTRLTVL.

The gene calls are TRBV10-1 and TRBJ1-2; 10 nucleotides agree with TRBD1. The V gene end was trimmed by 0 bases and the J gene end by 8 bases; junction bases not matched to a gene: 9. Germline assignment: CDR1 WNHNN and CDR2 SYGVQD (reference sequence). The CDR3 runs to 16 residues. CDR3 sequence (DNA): TGCGCCAGCAGTGAGTCCCCGAGACAGGGGGCCAAGGGCTACACCTTC. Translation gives CASSESPRQGAKGYTF.

Written as DNA, the CDR3 is TGCGCCAGCAGCCAAGTCGTAGGACAGTATAATTCACCCCTCCACTTT. The encoded protein is CASSQVVGQYNSPLHF. The rearrangement links TRBV4-1 to TRBJ1-6; possible D gene TRBD1, 6 bases. CDR3 size: 16 residues. CDR1 and CDR2 (germline): MGHRA, YSYEKL. Deletions cut 1 base from V and 4 bases from J, with 11 bases between.

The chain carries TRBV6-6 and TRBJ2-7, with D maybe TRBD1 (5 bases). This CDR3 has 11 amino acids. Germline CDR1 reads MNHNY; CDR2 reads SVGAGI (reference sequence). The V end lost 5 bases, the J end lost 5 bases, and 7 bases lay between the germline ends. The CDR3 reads CASSTGNEQYF. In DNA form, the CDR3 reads TGTGCCAGCAGTACAGGAAACGAGCAGTACTTC.

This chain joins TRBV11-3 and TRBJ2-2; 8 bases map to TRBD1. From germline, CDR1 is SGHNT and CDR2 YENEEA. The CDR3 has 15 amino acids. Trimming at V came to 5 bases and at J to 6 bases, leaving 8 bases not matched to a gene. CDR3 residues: CASSPRTGRAGELFF. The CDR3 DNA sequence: TGTGCCAGCAGCCCGCGGACAGGGCGGGCCGGGGAGCTGTTTTTT.

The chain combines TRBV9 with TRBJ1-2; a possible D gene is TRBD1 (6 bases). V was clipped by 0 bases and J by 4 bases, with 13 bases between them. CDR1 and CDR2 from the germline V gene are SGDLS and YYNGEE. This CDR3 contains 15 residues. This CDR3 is CASSVGKQGLYGYTF. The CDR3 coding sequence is TGTGCCAGCAGCGTAGGAAAACAGGGCCTCTATGGCTACACCTTC.

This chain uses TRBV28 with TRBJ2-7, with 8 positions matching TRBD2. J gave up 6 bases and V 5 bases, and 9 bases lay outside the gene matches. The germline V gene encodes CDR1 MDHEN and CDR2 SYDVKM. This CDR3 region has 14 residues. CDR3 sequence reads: CASSPPGGLFEQYF. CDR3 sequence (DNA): TGTGCCAGCAGTCCCCCGGGGGGGCTGTTCGAGCAGTACTTC.

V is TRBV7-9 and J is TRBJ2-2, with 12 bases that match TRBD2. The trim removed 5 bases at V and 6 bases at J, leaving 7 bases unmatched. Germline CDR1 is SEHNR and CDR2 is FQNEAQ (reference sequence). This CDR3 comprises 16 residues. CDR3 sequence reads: CASSQDPSGRAGELFF. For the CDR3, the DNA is TGTGCCAGCAGCCAAGACCCTAGCGGGAGGGCCGGGGAGCTGTTTTTT.

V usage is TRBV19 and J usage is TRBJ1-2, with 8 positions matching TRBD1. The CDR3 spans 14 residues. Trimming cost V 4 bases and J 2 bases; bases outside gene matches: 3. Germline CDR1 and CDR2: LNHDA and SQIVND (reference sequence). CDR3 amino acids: CASSRTGTNYGYTF. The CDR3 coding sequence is TGTGCCAGTAGTAGGACAGGGACCAACTATGGCTACACCTTC.

CDR3 residues: CASTPGHSNTGELFF. DNA for the CDR3: TGTGCCAGCACCCCGGGACACTCGAACACCGGGGAGCTGTTTTTT. This sequence joins TRBV2 and TRBJ2-2; TRBD1 might be the D (6 bases). The germline V gene encodes CDR1 SNHLY and CDR2 FYNNEI. The CDR3 has 15 amino acids. V gave up 7 bases and J gave up 0 bases, with 12 bases separating them.

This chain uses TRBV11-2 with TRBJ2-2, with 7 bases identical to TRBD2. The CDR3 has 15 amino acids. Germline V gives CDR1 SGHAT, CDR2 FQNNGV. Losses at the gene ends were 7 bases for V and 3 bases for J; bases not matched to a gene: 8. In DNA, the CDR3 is TGTGCCAGCATCCATGGCGGGAGAGACACCGGGGAGCTGTTTTTT. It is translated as CASIHGGRDTGELFF.

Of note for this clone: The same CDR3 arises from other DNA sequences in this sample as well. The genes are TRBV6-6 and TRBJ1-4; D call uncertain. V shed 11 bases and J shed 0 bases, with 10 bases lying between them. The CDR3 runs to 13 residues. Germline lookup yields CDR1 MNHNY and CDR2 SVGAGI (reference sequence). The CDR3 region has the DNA TGTGCCGGCCAGATTGCAACTAATGAAAAACTGTTTTTT. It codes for CAGQIATNEKLFF.

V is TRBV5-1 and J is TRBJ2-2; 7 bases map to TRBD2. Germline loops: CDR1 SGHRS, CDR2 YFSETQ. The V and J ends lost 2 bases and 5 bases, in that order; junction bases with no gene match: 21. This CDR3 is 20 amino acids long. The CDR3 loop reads CASSFRESGNRFVLTGELFF. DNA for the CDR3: TGCGCCAGCAGCTTCAGGGAGAGCGGGAACAGGTTTGTATTAACCGGGGAGCTGTTTTTT.